Each of the 15 T cell receptor beta chains below was sequenced from the same sample in a study of PD-1 blockade in classical Hodgkin lymphoma. Time point: cycle 4 day 1 (C4D1), after less than 7 weeks of nivolumab. Following autologous stem cell transplantation, relapse occurred in every patient, and exposure to brentuximab vedotin varied. The repertoire was sequenced with immunoSEQ multiplex PCR; TCRdb's copy has only in-frame clones and lacks some. The sample lists 85,000 to 90,000 clones; over 75% were seen once. The sample in question was peripheral blood mononuclear cells (PBMCs), obtained before the fourth cycle of nivolumab. These receptors were collected from a human donor with classical Hodgkin lymphoma.

The chain employs TRBV10-3 and TRBJ1-4; no firm D call. Per germline, CDR1 ENHRY and CDR2 SYGVKD. The CDR3 runs 12 residues. Deletions cut 2 bases from V and 7 bases from J, with 5 bases between. This chain's CDR3 is CAISEPSEKLFF. The CDR3 coding sequence is TGTGCCATCAGTGAGCCGAGTGAAAAACTGTTTTTT.

The genes are TRBV30 and TRBJ1-2; possibly TRBD1 for D (5 bases). The CDR3 sequence is 14 residues long. V was trimmed by 0 bases and J by 6 bases, leaving 14 bases between them. Germline V CDR1 and CDR2: GTSNPN, SVGIG (reference sequence). CDR3 bases: TGTGCCTGGAGTGTTTTGGCAGGGACGGATGGCTACACCTTC. Encoded protein: CAWSVLAGTDGYTF.

This sequence joins TRBV7-9 and TRBJ1-1, with D possibly TRBD1 on 6 matching bases. The CDR3 has 16 residues. V lost 1 base, J lost 5 bases, and 17 bases lay in between. Germline V CDR1 and CDR2: SEHNR, FQNEAQ (reference sequence). CDR3 DNA: TGTGCCAGCAGCTTAGGAATCGGGCAGGGGATTACTGAAGCTTTCTTT. Protein sequence: CASSLGIGQGITEAFF.

The genes are TRBV6-1 and TRBJ2-1, with TRBD2 identical over 8 bases. The CDR3 runs 18 residues. Trimming removed 4 bases from V and 0 bases from J; junction bases left unmatched: 11. From germline, CDR1 is MNHNS and CDR2 SASEGT. The CDR3 loop is CASSGAGGLIISYNEQFF. Written as DNA, the CDR3 is TGTGCCAGCAGTGGGGCGGGGGGCCTTATTATCTCCTACAATGAGCAGTTCTTC.

The chain carries TRBV19 and TRBJ2-5, with D possibly matching TRBD2 (6 bases). The CDR3 spans 13 residues. Looked up from germline, CDR1 is LNHDA and CDR2 is SQIVND (reference sequence). Deletions cut 3 bases from V and 4 bases from J, with 9 bases between. The CDR3 loop is CASSMAGTETQYF. CDR3 sequence (DNA): TGTGCCAGTAGTATGGCGGGGACAGAGACCCAGTACTTC. The full variable domain, rest sourced from reference TRBV19 and TRBJ2-5, is DGGITQSPKYLFRKEGQNVTLSCEQNLNHDAMYWYRQDPGQGLRLIYYSQIVNDFQKGDIAEGYSVSREKKESFPLTVTSAQKNPTAFYLCASSMAGTETQYFGPGTRLLVL.

The gene calls are TRBV19 and TRBJ2-7; possible D gene TRBD1, 5 bases. V gave up 9 bases and J gave up 1 base, with 19 bases separating them. The CDR3 extends over 15 amino acids. Looked up from germline, CDR1 is LNHDA and CDR2 is SQIVND (reference sequence). This CDR3 reads CARGVQPQRSYEQYF. The DNA of the CDR3 is TGTGCCAGAGGGGTTCAGCCACAGAGATCCTACGAGCAGTACTTC.

CDR3 loop: CASTRQGTAGNTIYF. CDR3 sequence (DNA): TGTGCCAGCACCCGACAGGGAACAGCTGGAAACACCATATATTTT. The chain carries TRBV6-6 and TRBJ1-3; 7 nucleotides align to TRBD1. V dropped 7 bases and J dropped 2; count of bases not matched to a gene: 8. The germline gives CDR1 MNHNY, CDR2 SVGAGI (reference sequence). The CDR3 is made up of 15 amino acids.

A few counts support this clone. J is TRBJ2-2 and V is TRBV9; 12 bases are shared with TRBD1. The V segment lost 4 bases and the J segment 4 bases; nucleotides outside the gene matches: 11. The CDR3 length is 18 residues. The germline V gene encodes CDR1 SGDLS and CDR2 YYNGEE. The CDR3 DNA sequence: TGTGCCAGCAGCAAGTGGGAGGGACAGGGGGCAACCACCGGGGAGCTGTTTTTT. Protein product: CASSKWEGQGATTGELFF.

The chain has TRBV4-3 and TRBJ2-2, with D maybe TRBD2 (5 bases). CDR1 is LGHNA and CDR2 is YSLEER in the germline V gene. The V end lost 0 bases, the J end lost 7 bases, and 12 bases lay between the germline ends. The CDR3 runs 15 residues. CDR3 nucleotides: TGCGCCAGCAGCCAAGATCTCGGGAAACACGGGGAGCTGTTTTTT. This sequence encodes CASSQDLGKHGELFF.

The V and J genes are TRBV14 and TRBJ2-5, with TRBD2 as a possible D gene (6 bases). Judging by the DNA end, TRBJ2-7 fits better; the J call may be wrong. There are 14 residues in the CDR3. Germline V gene lookup returns CDR1 SGHDN and CDR2 FVKESK. As DNA, the CDR3 is TGTGCCAGCAGCCGTCGGGGGAACTCCTACGAGCAGTACTTC. Translated, it gives CASSRRGNSYEQYF.

The chain joins TRBV19 to TRBJ2-1; weak D call: TRBD2 (6 bases). The CDR3 covers 13 residues. The germline V and J ends were trimmed by 5 bases and 10 bases, with 15 bases remaining between them. Germline V lookup: CDR1 LNHDA, CDR2 SQIVND (reference sequence). Written as DNA, the CDR3 is TGTGCCAGTAGTCGAGGGGACTCACGGGAGCAGTTCTTC. Its protein is CASSRGDSREQFF.

This chain links TRBV11-2 with TRBJ2-3; 8 bases align to TRBD2. V lost 3 bases, J lost 2 bases, and 7 bases stayed unmatched. From germline, CDR1 is SGHAT and CDR2 FQNNGV. This CDR3 is 16 amino acids long. The CDR3 is CASSFSGAGDTDTQYF. Here the CDR3 DNA reads TGTGCCAGCAGCTTTTCTGGAGCGGGGGACACAGATACGCAGTATTTT.

The table lists this clone with a count of one. The chain has TRBV7-3 and TRBJ2-1; possible D gene TRBD1, 5 bases. With 2 bases removed from V and 6 bases from J, the gap between germline ends came to 14 bases. CDR1 is SGHTA, CDR2 FQGTGA, per germline. This CDR3 has 15 residues. The CDR3 loop is CASSLGLVRGNEQFF. The CDR3 nucleotides read TGTGCCAGCAGCTTAGGGCTAGTAAGGGGCAATGAGCAGTTCTTC.

This sequence joins TRBV6-1 and TRBJ1-3, with TRBD1 identical over 10 bases. J was trimmed by 2 bases and V by 4 bases; bases with no gene match: 8. CDR3 length: 17 amino acids. CDR1 and CDR2 from the germline V gene are MNHNS and SASEGT. The chain's CDR3 is CASSARLGQGTGNTIYF. The DNA for the CDR3 is TGTGCCAGCAGTGCCCGGTTGGGACAGGGGACTGGAAACACCATATATTTT.

The V gene is TRBV10-2, the J gene TRBJ1-5; perhaps TRBD1 as D (6 bases). Trimming left V 8 bases short and J 7 bases short, with 18 bases between. Germline loops: CDR1 WSHSY, CDR2 SAAADI. This CDR3 has 14 amino acids. CDR3 protein: CASGIQGGNQPQHF. The CDR3, as DNA: TGCGCCAGCGGCATACAGGGAGGGAACCAGCCCCAGCATTTT.